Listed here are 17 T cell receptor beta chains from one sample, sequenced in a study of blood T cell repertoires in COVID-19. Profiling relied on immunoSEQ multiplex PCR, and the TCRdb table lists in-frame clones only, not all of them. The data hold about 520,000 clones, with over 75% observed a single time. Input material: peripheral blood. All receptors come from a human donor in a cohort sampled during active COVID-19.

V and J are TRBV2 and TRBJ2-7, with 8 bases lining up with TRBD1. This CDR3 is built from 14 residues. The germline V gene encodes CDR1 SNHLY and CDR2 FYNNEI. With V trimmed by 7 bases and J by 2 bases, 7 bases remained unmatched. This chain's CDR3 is CASTLDRVPYEQYF. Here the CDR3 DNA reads TGTGCCAGCACTTTGGACAGGGTCCCCTACGAGCAGTACTTC.

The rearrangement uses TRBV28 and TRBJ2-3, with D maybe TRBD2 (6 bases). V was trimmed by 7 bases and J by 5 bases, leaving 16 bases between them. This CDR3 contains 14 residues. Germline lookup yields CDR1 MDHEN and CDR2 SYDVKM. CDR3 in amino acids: CASTSGGRGDTQYF. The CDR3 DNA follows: TGTGCCAGCACCTCCGGGGGTAGGGGAGATACGCAGTATTTT.

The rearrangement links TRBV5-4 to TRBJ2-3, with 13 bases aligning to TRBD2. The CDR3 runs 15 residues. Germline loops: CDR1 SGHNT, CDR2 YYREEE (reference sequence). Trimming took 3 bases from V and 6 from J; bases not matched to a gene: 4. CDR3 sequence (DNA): TGTGCCAGCAGCTGGACTAGCGGGAGCCGGGATACGCAGTATTTT. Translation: CASSWTSGSRDTQYF. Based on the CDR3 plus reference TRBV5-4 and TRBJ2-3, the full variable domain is ETGVTQSPTHLIKTRGQQVTLRCSSQSGHNTVSWYQQALGQGPQFIFQYYREEENGRGNFPPRFSGLQFPNYSSELNVNALELDDSALYLCASSWTSGSRDTQYFGPGTRLTVL.

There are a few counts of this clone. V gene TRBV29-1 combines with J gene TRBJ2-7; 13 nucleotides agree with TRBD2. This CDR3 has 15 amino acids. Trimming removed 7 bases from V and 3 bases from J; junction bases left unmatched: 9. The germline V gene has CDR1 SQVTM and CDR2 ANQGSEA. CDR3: CSAYGRTSGSYEQYF. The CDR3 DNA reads TGCAGCGCCTACGGTAGGACTAGCGGGAGCTACGAGCAGTACTTC.

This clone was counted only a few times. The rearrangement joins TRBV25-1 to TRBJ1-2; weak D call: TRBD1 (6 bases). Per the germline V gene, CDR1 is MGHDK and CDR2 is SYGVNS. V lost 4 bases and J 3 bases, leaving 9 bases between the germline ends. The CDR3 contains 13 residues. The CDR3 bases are TGTGCCAGCAGTGGCAGGGGCGACTATGGCTACACCTTC. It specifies CASSGRGDYGYTF.

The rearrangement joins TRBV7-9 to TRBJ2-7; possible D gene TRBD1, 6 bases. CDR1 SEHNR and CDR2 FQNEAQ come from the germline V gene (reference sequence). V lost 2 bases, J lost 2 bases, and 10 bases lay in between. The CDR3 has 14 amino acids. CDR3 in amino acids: CASSLTQGPYEQYF. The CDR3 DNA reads TGTGCCAGCAGCTTAACGCAGGGGCCCTACGAGCAGTACTTC. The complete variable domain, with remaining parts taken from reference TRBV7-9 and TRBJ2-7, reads DTGVSQNPRHKITKRGQNVTFRCDPISEHNRLYWYRQTLGQGPEFLTYFQNEAQLEKSRLLSDRFSAERPKGSFSTLEIQRTEQGDSAMYLCASSLTQGPYEQYFGPGTRLTVT.

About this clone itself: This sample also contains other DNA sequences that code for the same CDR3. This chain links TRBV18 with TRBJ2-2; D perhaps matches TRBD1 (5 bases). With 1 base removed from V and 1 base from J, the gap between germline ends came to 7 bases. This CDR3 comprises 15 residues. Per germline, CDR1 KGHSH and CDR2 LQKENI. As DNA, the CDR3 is TGTGCCAGCTCACCACTTGGACAGAACACCGGGGAGCTGTTTTTT. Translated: CASSPLGQNTGELFF. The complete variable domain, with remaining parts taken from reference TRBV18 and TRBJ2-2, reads NAGVMQNPRHLVRRRGQEARLRCSPMKGHSHVYWYRQLPEEGLKFMVYLQKENIIDESGMPKERFSAEFPKEGPSILRIQQVVRGDSAAYFCASSPLGQNTGELFFGEGSRLTVL.

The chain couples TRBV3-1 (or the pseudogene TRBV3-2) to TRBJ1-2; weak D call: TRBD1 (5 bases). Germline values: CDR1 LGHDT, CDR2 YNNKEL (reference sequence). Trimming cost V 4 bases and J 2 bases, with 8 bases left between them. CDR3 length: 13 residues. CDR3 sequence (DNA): TGTGCCAGCAGCCGCGGGACGAACTATGGCTACACCTTC. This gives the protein CASSRGTNYGYTF.

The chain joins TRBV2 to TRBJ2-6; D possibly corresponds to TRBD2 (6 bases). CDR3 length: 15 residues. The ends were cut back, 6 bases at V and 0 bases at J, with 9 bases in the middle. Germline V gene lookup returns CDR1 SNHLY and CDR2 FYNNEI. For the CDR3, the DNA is TGTGCCAGCAGGGGACTGCTCTCTGGGGCCAACGTCCTGACTTTC. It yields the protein CASRGLLSGANVLTF.

Written as DNA, the CDR3 is TGTGCCAGCTCCCTCGGACAGGGAGGTAATTCACCCCTCCACTTT. This encodes CASSLGQGGNSPLHF. The chain employs TRBV18 and TRBJ1-6; 8 bases map to TRBD1. From germline, CDR1 is KGHSH and CDR2 LQKENI. CDR3 size: 15 residues. After removal of 6 bases from V and 6 bases from J, the junction contained 7 bases not matched to a gene.

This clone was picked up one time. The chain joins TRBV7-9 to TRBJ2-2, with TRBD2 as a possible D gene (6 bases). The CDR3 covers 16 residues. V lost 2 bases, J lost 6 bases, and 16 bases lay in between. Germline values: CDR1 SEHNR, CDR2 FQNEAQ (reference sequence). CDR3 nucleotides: TGTGCCAGCAGCTTAACGGGAGTCCCTGGAGCCGGGGAGCTGTTTTTT. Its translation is CASSLTGVPGAGELFF. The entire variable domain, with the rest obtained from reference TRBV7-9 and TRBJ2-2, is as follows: DTGVSQNPRHKITKRGQNVTFRCDPISEHNRLYWYRQTLGQGPEFLTYFQNEAQLEKSRLLSDRFSAERPKGSFSTLEIQRTEQGDSAMYLCASSLTGVPGAGELFFGEGSRLTVL.

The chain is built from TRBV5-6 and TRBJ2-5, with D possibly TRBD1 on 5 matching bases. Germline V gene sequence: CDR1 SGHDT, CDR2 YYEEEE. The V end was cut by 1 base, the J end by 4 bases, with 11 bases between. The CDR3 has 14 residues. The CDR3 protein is CASSLQGWGETQYF. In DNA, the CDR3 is TGTGCCAGCAGCTTGCAGGGCTGGGGAGAGACCCAGTACTTC.

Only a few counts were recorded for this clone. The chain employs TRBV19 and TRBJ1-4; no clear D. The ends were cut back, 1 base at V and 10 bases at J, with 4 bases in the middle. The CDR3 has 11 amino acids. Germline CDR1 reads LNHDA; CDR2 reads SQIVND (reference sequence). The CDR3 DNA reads TGTGCCAGTAGTATAGCGGGAAAACTGTTTTTT. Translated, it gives CASSIAGKLFF.

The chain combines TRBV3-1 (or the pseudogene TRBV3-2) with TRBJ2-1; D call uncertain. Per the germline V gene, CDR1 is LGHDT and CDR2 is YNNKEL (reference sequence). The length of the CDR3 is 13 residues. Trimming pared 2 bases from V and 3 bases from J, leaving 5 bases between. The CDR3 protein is CASSQLIYNEQFF. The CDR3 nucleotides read TGTGCCAGCAGCCAATTAATCTACAATGAGCAGTTCTTC.

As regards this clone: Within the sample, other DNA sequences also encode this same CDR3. CDR3 coding DNA: TGTGCCAGCAGCTTGAGGGACAGGAACACTGAAGCTTTCTTT. It encodes CASSLRDRNTEAFF. J is TRBJ1-1 and V is TRBV7-3; 7 bases line up with TRBD1. Germline V gene lookup returns CDR1 SGHTA and CDR2 FQGTGA. This CDR3 is 14 amino acids long. V lost 3 bases to trimming and J lost 1 base; unmatched junction nucleotides: 2. Using reference TRBV7-3 and TRBJ1-1 for the parts outside the CDR3, the full variable domain is GAGVSQTPSNKVTEKGKYVELRCDPISGHTALYWYRQSLGQGPEFLIYFQGTGAADDSGLPNDRFFAVRPEGSVSTLKIQRTERGDSAVYLCASSLRDRNTEAFFGQGTRLTVV.

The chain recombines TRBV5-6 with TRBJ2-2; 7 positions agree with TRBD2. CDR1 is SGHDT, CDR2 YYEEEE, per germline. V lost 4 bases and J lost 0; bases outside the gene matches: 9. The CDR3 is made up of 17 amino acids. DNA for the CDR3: TGTGCCAGCAGCACTATAACTAGCGCCGCGAACACCGGGGAGCTGTTTTTT. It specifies CASSTITSAANTGELFF.

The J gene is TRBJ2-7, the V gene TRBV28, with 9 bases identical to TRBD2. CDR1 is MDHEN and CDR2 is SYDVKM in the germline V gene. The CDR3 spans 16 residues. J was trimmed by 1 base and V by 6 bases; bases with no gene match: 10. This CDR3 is CASSDLRLAESYEQYF. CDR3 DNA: TGTGCCAGCAGCGATTTGAGACTAGCGGAGTCCTACGAGCAGTACTTC.